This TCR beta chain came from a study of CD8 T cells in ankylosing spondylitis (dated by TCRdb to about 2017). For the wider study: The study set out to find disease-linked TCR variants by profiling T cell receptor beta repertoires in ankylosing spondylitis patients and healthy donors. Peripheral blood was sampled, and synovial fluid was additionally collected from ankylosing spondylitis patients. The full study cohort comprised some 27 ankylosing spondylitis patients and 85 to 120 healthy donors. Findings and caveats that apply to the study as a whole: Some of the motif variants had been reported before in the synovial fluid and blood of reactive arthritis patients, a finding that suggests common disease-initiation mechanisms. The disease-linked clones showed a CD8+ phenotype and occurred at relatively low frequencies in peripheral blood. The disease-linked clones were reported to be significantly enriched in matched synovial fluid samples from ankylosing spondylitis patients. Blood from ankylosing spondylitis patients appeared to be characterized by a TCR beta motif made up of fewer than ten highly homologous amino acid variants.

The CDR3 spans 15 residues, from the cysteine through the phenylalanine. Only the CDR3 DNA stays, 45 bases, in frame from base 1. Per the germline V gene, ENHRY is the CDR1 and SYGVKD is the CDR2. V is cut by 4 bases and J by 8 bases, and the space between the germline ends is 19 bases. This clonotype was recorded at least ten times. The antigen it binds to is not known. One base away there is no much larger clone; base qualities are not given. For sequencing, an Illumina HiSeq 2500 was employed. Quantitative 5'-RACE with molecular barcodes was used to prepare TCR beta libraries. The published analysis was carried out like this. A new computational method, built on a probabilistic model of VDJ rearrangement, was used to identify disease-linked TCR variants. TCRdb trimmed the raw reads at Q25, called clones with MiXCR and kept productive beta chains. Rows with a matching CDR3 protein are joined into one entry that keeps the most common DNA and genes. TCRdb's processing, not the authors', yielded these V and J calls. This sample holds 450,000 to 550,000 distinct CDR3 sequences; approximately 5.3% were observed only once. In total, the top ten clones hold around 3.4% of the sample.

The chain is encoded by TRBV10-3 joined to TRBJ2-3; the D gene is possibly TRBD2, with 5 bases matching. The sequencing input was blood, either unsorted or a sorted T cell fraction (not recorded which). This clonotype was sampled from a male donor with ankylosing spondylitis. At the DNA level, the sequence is TGTGCCATCAGTGGCGGGCCCAACACCCCTCTTACGCAGTATTTT. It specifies CAISGGPNTPLTQYF.